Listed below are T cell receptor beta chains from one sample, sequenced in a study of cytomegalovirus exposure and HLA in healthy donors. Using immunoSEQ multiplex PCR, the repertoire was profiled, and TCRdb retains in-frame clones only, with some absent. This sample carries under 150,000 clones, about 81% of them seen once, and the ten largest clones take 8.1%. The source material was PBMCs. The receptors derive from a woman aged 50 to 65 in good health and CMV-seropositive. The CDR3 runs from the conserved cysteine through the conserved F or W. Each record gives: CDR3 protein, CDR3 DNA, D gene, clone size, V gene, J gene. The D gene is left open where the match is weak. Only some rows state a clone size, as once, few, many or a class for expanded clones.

CASSPTGSVTEAFF,TGTGCCAGCTCACCGACAGGGTCGGTCACTGAAGCTTTCTTT,TRBD1,.,TRBV18,TRBJ1-1
CASSQGRRGVADVAKNIQYF,TGTGCCAGCAGCCAAGGTCGTAGAGGCGTAGCGGATGTAGCCAAAAACATTCAGTACTTC,.,.,TRBV14,TRBJ2-4
CASSTATGPLGERPQHF,TGTGCCAGTAGTACTGCGACAGGACCCCTGGGAGAACGGCCCCAGCATTTT,.,.,TRBV19,TRBJ1-5
CASSLIRGSYEQYF,TGTGCCAGCAGCTTAATTAGGGGCTCCTACGAGCAGTACTTC,.,.,TRBV7-2,TRBJ2-7
CASSLTGGGQPQHF,TGTGCCAGCTCATTAACAGGGGGAGGTCAGCCCCAGCATTTT,TRBD1,.,TRBV18,TRBJ1-5
CASSARQGDTGELFF,TGTGCCAGCAGCGCCCGACAGGGGGATACCGGGGAGCTGTTTTTT,TRBD1,.,TRBV9,TRBJ2-2
CASIFDGLRSYNEQFF,TGTGCCAGCATCTTCGACGGACTCCGCTCCTACAATGAGCAGTTCTTC,.,few,TRBV6-6,TRBJ2-1
CASSLGTASGNTIYF,TGCGCCAGCAGCCTCGGGACAGCCTCTGGAAACACCATATATTTT,TRBD1,.,TRBV4-1,TRBJ1-3
CASRRTGINTGELFF,TGTGCCAGCAGAAGGACAGGGATTAACACCGGGGAGCTGTTTTTT,TRBD1,.,TRBV7-2,TRBJ2-2
CASSELAGTNSPLHF,TGTGCCAGCAGTGAGTTGGCAGGGACAAATTCACCCCTCCACTTT,.,.,TRBV2,TRBJ1-6
CASSLPGHPRYEQYF,TGTGCCAGCTCTCTACCGGGACACCCTCGATACGAGCAGTACTTC,.,.,TRBV18,TRBJ2-7
CASSVGGSYNEQFF,TGTGCCAGCAGCGTAGGCGGGAGTTACAATGAGCAGTTCTTC,TRBD2,.,TRBV9,TRBJ2-1
CASSLDRGGTEAFF,TGTGCCAGCAGCTTGGACAGGGGGGGCACTGAAGCTTTCTTT,TRBD1,.,TRBV5-4,TRBJ1-1
CATSRSGGFYEQYF,TGTGCCACCAGCCGAAGCGGGGGATTCTACGAGCAGTACTTC,TRBD2,.,TRBV15,TRBJ2-7
CAISPAGSYYGYTF,TGTGCCATCAGCCCCGCGGGGAGTTACTATGGCTACACCTTC,.,.,TRBV10-3,TRBJ1-2
CASSLPRLATGSHSYNEQFF,TGCGCCAGCAGCCTGCCGAGGTTGGCTACAGGGAGCCACTCCTACAATGAGCAGTTCTTC,.,.,TRBV5-1,TRBJ2-1
CAWSVGAGNSPLHF,TGTGCCTGGAGTGTTGGGGCGGGGAATTCACCCCTCCACTTT,.,.,TRBV30,TRBJ1-6
CASSSRESPLHF,TGTGCCAGCAGCTCCAGGGAATCACCCCTCCACTTT,.,.,TRBV11-2,TRBJ1-6
CASSYSGRGNYGYTF,TGTGCCAGCAGTTACTCGGGGAGGGGCAACTATGGCTACACCTTC,.,.,TRBV6-6,TRBJ1-2
CAIRTGAGNTIYF,TGTGCCATCAGGACAGGGGCTGGAAACACCATATATTTT,TRBD1,few,TRBV10-3,TRBJ1-3
CASSLDRVYTGELFF,TGTGCCAGCAGCTTAGACAGGGTGTACACCGGGGAGCTGTTTTTT,.,.,TRBV7-2,TRBJ2-2
CASRRLEQGLNTEAFF,TGTGCCAGCAGACGCCTAGAACAGGGATTGAACACTGAAGCTTTCTTT,.,.,TRBV5-6,TRBJ1-1
CASSYPGQGVQTQYF,TGTGCTAGCAGCTACCCCGGACAGGGGGTACAGACCCAGTACTTC,TRBD1,once,TRBV7-7,TRBJ2-5
CAWMFRAGAAEQFF,TGTGCCTGGATGTTTCGTGCAGGGGCGGCCGAGCAGTTCTTC,.,.,TRBV30,TRBJ2-1
CASSPRTAQGEKLFF,TGTGCCAGCTCACCGAGGACAGCCCAGGGGGAAAAACTGTTTTTT,.,.,TRBV18,TRBJ1-4
CASREGGSNTEAFF,TGTGCCAGCAGGGAGGGGGGGTCGAACACTGAAGCTTTCTTT,.,.,TRBV2,TRBJ1-1
CASSLSLGVGYEQYF,TGCGCCAGCAGCTTGAGTTTAGGGGTTGGCTACGAGCAGTACTTC,.,.,TRBV5-1,TRBJ2-7
CASSWGLAGVRETQYF,TGCGCCAGCAGCTGGGGACTAGCGGGAGTCAGAGAGACCCAGTACTTC,TRBD2,.,TRBV5-1,TRBJ2-5
CASSYVGQNEKLFF,TGTGCCAGCAGTTACGTAGGACAGAATGAAAAACTGTTTTTT,.,once,TRBV6-6,TRBJ1-4
CASRSPGGQGYTF,TGTGCCAGTAGATCCCCGGGGGGCCAAGGCTACACCTTC,.,.,TRBV19,TRBJ1-2
CASSPTSGTGETQYF,TGTGCCAGCAGTCCGACTAGCGGGACGGGAGAGACCCAGTACTTC,TRBD2,.,TRBV6-4,TRBJ2-5
CASSLGAGISGELFF,TGTGCCAGCAGCTTAGGTGCGGGAATTTCCGGGGAGCTGTTTTTT,.,.,TRBV7-9,TRBJ2-2
CASGLGRQGGAEAFF,TGTGCTAGTGGTTTGGGTCGTCAAGGGGGGGCAGAAGCTTTCTTT,.,.,TRBV12-5,TRBJ1-1
CASTGSNTGELFF,TGCGCCAGTACAGGGAGCAACACCGGGGAGCTGTTTTTT,.,.,TRBV10-1,TRBJ2-2
CASSLLGSLNTEAFF,TGCGCCAGCAGCCTGCTAGGGAGCCTGAACACTGAAGCTTTCTTT,.,.,TRBV5-1,TRBJ1-1
CASSYSLGTPPGYTF,TGTGCCAGCAGTTACTCGTTGGGGACACCTCCTGGCTACACCTTC,.,.,TRBV6-6,TRBJ1-2
CASSSPRSTDTQYF,TGTGCCAGCAGCTCACCGCGTAGCACAGATACGCAGTATTTT,.,.,TRBV5-4,TRBJ2-3
CASSLLAGDSYGYTF,TGTGCCAGCAGCTTACTGGCAGGGGATTCCTATGGCTACACCTTC,.,.,TRBV7-8,TRBJ1-2
CASSLGQVNQPQHF,TGCGCCAGCAGCCTCGGACAGGTCAATCAGCCCCAGCATTTT,TRBD1,.,TRBV5-1,TRBJ1-5
CASSPRDSNTEAFF,TGTGCCAGCAGCCCCAGGGACAGCAACACTGAAGCTTTCTTT,TRBD1,.,TRBV9,TRBJ1-1
CASSFDGGARNSPLHF,TGTGCCAGCAGTTTCGATGGGGGGGCCCGTAATTCACCCCTCCACTTT,.,few,TRBV27,TRBJ1-6
CASSPDLPPEQFF,TGTGCCAGCAGTCCGGACTTGCCTCCGGAGCAGTTCTTC,.,.,TRBV27,TRBJ2-1
CASKRTDYNEQFF,TGTGCCAGTAAGCGGACGGACTACAATGAGCAGTTCTTC,.,once,TRBV19,TRBJ2-1
CASSFLGQGKEGANYGYTF,TGTGCCAGCAGTTTTTTGGGACAGGGAAAAGAGGGTGCTAACTATGGCTACACCTTC,TRBD1,.,TRBV27,TRBJ1-2
CSVVLQIEAFF,TGCAGCGTTGTCTTACAGATTGAAGCTTTCTTT,.,few,TRBV29-1,TRBJ1-1
CASSRLTGSYNEQFF,TGTGCCAGCAGCCGACTCACGGGCTCCTACAATGAGCAGTTCTTC,.,once,TRBV11-2,TRBJ2-1
CASKETGSYGYTF,TGTGCCAGCAAGGAGACAGGGTCTTATGGCTACACCTTC,TRBD1,.,TRBV28,TRBJ1-2
CASSELTPGWAFF,TGTGCCAGCAGTGAATTGACTCCGGGGTGGGCTTTCTTT,.,.,TRBV6-1,TRBJ1-1
CAISVRGQQETQYF,TGTGCCATCAGTGTGAGGGGACAGCAAGAGACCCAGTACTTC,TRBD1,.,TRBV10-3,TRBJ2-5
CARRGLAGRQSTDTQYF,TGTGCCAGGAGAGGACTAGCGGGGAGACAGAGCACAGATACGCAGTATTTT,TRBD2,.,TRBV2,TRBJ2-3